This entry lists 23 T cell receptor beta chains sequenced from one sample in a study of blood T cell repertoires in COVID-19. Sequenced by immunoSEQ multiplex PCR; TCRdb stores in-frame clones only, minus some. The sample records approximately 150,000 clones, about 90% being singletons. The specimen was peripheral blood. The receptors were gathered from a woman in her forties or fifties with acute or convalescent COVID-19.

The rearrangement links TRBV19 to TRBJ2-2; tentative D call: TRBD2 (5 bases). Per germline, CDR1 LNHDA and CDR2 SQIVND (reference sequence). Trimming stripped 6 bases from V and 4 bases from J, with 9 bases between. This CDR3 contains 13 residues. Written as DNA, the CDR3 is TGTGCCAGTAGCCCGGACTTCACCGGGGAGCTGTTTTTT. This codes for CASSPDFTGELFF.

The chain links TRBV20-1 to TRBJ2-7; TRBD2 aligns across 11 bases. Germline-derived CDR1 and CDR2 are DFQATT and SNEGSKA (reference sequence). The CDR3 contains 14 residues. J lost 3 bases, V lost 3 bases, and 4 bases had no gene match. DNA of the CDR3: TGCAGTGCTAGTATCCTAGCGGGAGGCTACGAGCAGTACTTC. Encoded protein: CSASILAGGYEQYF.

The chain links TRBV11-1 to TRBJ2-7; 10 nucleotides match TRBD2. The junction had 5 bases not matched to a gene; V was cut back by 7 bases and J by 2 bases. CDR3 size: 14 residues. Germline values: CDR1 SGHAT, CDR2 FQDESV (reference sequence). The CDR3 coding sequence is TGTGCCAGCAAACTAGCGGGGACCACCTACGAGCAGTACTTC. Residues: CASKLAGTTYEQYF.

Concerning this clone: At the DNA level, this CDR3 is encoded by other sequences in the same sample as well. The V gene is TRBV24-1, the J gene TRBJ2-5, with D uncertain. V was trimmed by 5 bases and J by 1 base, leaving 7 bases between them. The CDR3 has 13 residues. In germline, CDR1 is KGHDR, CDR2 SFDVKD. CDR3: CATSVGAQETQYF. In DNA, the CDR3 is TGTGCCACCAGTGTAGGAGCCCAAGAGACCCAGTACTTC.

The chain links TRBV19 to TRBJ2-7, with 7 bases that match TRBD2. The CDR3 runs to 11 residues. The germline gives CDR1 LNHDA, CDR2 SQIVND (reference sequence). J gave up 6 bases and V 6 bases, and 2 bases lay outside the gene matches. The CDR3, as DNA: TGTGCCAGTAGGGGAGGGATCGAGCAGTACTTC. This sequence encodes CASRGGIEQYF.

The V gene is TRBV24-1, the J gene TRBJ1-2; 7 positions match TRBD1. The J segment lost 4 bases and the V segment lost 7 bases, leaving 5 bases of the junction unmatched. CDR3 length: 13 amino acids. Germline assignment: CDR1 KGHDR and CDR2 SFDVKD. The CDR3 protein is CATSPGTAYGYTF. The CDR3 bases are TGTGCCACCAGCCCCGGGACAGCCTATGGCTACACCTTC.

This clone has only a few counts. This chain links TRBV18 with TRBJ1-4, with D perhaps matching TRBD1 (5 bases). Germline V CDR1 and CDR2: KGHSH, LQKENI. V lost 0 bases and J 7 bases, leaving 12 bases between the germline ends. CDR3 length: 15 amino acids. CDR3 nucleotides: TGTGCCAGCTCACCACCCAACGCCAGGGCTGAAAAACTGTTTTTT. Translated, it gives CASSPPNARAEKLFF.

This clone was seen a few times. This chain connects TRBV6-7 to TRBJ1-3; D remains ambiguous. TRBV6-7 is recorded as an ORF, its role being uncertain. There are 16 residues in the CDR3. Trimming cost V 7 bases and J 2 bases, with 18 bases left between them. This CDR3 reads CASTYGRGRTGNTIYF. CDR3 nucleotide sequence: TGTGCCAGCACCTACGGCCGAGGGCGGACTGGAAACACCATATATTTT.

The V call is TRBV10-3, the J call TRBJ1-5; no clear D gene. The length of the CDR3 is 13 residues. V shed 5 bases and J shed 7 bases, with 12 bases lying between them. Per the germline V gene, CDR1 is ENHRY and CDR2 is SYGVKD. The CDR3 coding sequence is TGTGCCATCAGTCTAGACCATGAGCAGCCCCAGCATTTT. Protein sequence: CAISLDHEQPQHF.

A few counts support this clone. This chain joins TRBV19 and TRBJ2-1; 8 bases line up with TRBD2. The CDR3 totals 13 residues. Per the germline V gene, CDR1 is LNHDA and CDR2 is SQIVND (reference sequence). With 5 bases clipped from V and 9 bases from J, the junction kept 6 bases outside the gene matches. CDR3 coding DNA: TGTGCCAGTAGTCGGACTAGCTGGGGTGAGCAGTTCTTC. Protein sequence: CASSRTSWGEQFF.

This clone was seen just once. The rearrangement joins TRBV5-1 to TRBJ1-2; 7 positions match TRBD1. Germline CDR1 is SGHRS and CDR2 is YFSETQ. The CDR3 contains 15 residues. J lost 2 bases, V lost 4 bases, and 8 bases had no gene match. The chain's CDR3 is CASSPTVGQNYGYTF. The CDR3 DNA is TGCGCCAGCAGCCCGACGGTGGGACAGAACTATGGCTACACCTTC.

This chain links TRBV5-4 with TRBJ1-6, with 7 nucleotides matching TRBD1. There are 14 residues in the CDR3. V lost 4 bases, J lost 7 bases, and 5 bases stayed unmatched. The germline V gene encodes CDR1 SGHNT and CDR2 YYREEE (reference sequence). The DNA of the CDR3 is TGTGCCAGCAGCCCGGGACAGTCGAATTCACCCCTCCACTTT. Translating gives CASSPGQSNSPLHF. The full variable domain, in which reference TRBV5-4 and TRBJ1-6 provide the parts outside the CDR3, is ETGVTQSPTHLIKTRGQQVTLRCSSQSGHNTVSWYQQALGQGPQFIFQYYREEENGRGNFPPRFSGLQFPNYSSELNVNALELDDSALYLCASSPGQSNSPLHFGNGTRLTVT.

V and J are TRBV18 and TRBJ1-4; possibly TRBD1 for D (5 bases). The germline V gene has CDR1 KGHSH and CDR2 LQKENI. The ends were cut back, 2 bases at V and 3 bases at J, with 13 bases in the middle. The CDR3 consists of 16 residues. The CDR3 bases are TGTGCCAGCTCACCAACAAAAGGGGAGGCTAATGAAAAACTGTTTTTT. It codes for CASSPTKGEANEKLFF. Complete variable domain (other parts from reference TRBV18 and TRBJ1-4): NAGVMQNPRHLVRRRGQEARLRCSPMKGHSHVYWYRQLPEEGLKFMVYLQKENIIDESGMPKERFSAEFPKEGPSILRIQQVVRGDSAAYFCASSPTKGEANEKLFFGSGTQLSVL.

The chain recombines TRBV6-1 with TRBJ2-5; D unresolved. The CDR3 has 15 residues. The germline V gene has CDR1 MNHNS and CDR2 SASEGT. V lost 0 bases, J lost 2 bases, and 10 bases lay in between. For the CDR3, the DNA is TGTGCCAGCAGTGAAGCTCTGCAGATACAAGAGACCCAGTACTTC. Translation gives CASSEALQIQETQYF.

The gene calls are TRBV6-1 and TRBJ1-4, with TRBD1 as a possible D gene (5 bases). The CDR3 totals 14 residues. Trimming pared 1 base from V and 3 bases from J, leaving 6 bases between. Germline V gene data show CDR1 as MNHNS and CDR2 as SASEGT. The CDR3 sequence: CASSEVGANEKLFF. CDR3 nucleotides: TGTGCCAGCAGTGAAGTAGGGGCTAATGAAAAACTGTTTTTT.

CDR3 region: CASSVALSTYNEQFF. CDR3 in DNA: TGTGCCAGCAGCGTCGCTCTGTCTACCTACAATGAGCAGTTCTTC. The chain links TRBV9 to TRBJ2-1; D ambiguous. The CDR3 is 15 residues long. Germline values: CDR1 SGDLS, CDR2 YYNGEE. V was cut by 2 bases and J by 2 bases, with 11 bases left in between.

This clone was observed a handful of times. The DNA of the CDR3 is TGTGCCAGCAGCTTAGCGCCAGGGCAGCCCCAGCATTTT. This encodes CASSLAPGQPQHF. The rearrangement links TRBV7-9 to TRBJ1-5; D is possibly TRBD1 (5 bases). This CDR3 comprises 13 residues. V was clipped by 0 bases and J by 7 bases, with 7 bases between them. The germline V gene has CDR1 SEHNR and CDR2 FQNEAQ (reference sequence). The entire variable domain, with the rest obtained from reference TRBV7-9 and TRBJ1-5, is as follows: DTGVSQNPRHKITKRGQNVTFRCDPISEHNRLYWYRQTLGQGPEFLTYFQNEAQLEKSRLLSDRFSAERPKGSFSTLEIQRTEQGDSAMYLCASSLAPGQPQHFGDGTRLSIL.

The chain has TRBV27 and TRBJ2-7; no clear D. This CDR3 contains 15 residues. V lost 10 bases and J 3 bases, leaving 22 bases between the germline ends. The V gene's germline CDR1 is MNHEY and CDR2 SMNVEV (reference sequence). CDR3 in DNA: TGTGCCACCAGGCCATGGGCAGACACGAACTACGAGCAGTACTTC. It is translated as CATRPWADTNYEQYF.

The chain links TRBV11-3 to TRBJ2-3; the D gene is possibly TRBD1 (6 bases). The length of the CDR3 is 15 residues. Deletions cut 2 bases from V and 6 bases from J, with 15 bases between. The V gene's germline CDR1 is SGHNT and CDR2 YENEEA. CDR3 sequence: CASSLSGQTMDTQYF. CDR3 nucleotides: TGTGCCAGCAGCTTATCAGGACAGACAATGGATACGCAGTATTTT.

This chain joins TRBV2 and TRBJ1-1; TRBD1 matches 7 bases. The CDR3 consists of 14 residues. Germline CDR1 is SNHLY and CDR2 is FYNNEI. Germline trimming cut 6 bases from V and 7 bases from J; bases unmatched to any gene: 11. CDR3 bases: TGTGCCAGCAGCCCGGGACAGCTTGCGCATGAAGCTTTCTTT. It is translated as CASSPGQLAHEAFF.

This chain connects TRBV3-1 (or the pseudogene TRBV3-2) to TRBJ2-7, with D possibly being TRBD1 (6 bases). Germline V CDR1 and CDR2: LGHDT, YNNKEL (reference sequence). The CDR3 length is 13 residues. The V end was cut by 4 bases, the J end by 6 bases, with 13 bases between. This chain's CDR3 is CASSLKGVGEQYF. The CDR3 DNA follows: TGTGCCAGCAGCCTAAAGGGGGTCGGCGAGCAGTACTTC.

The chain has TRBV19 and TRBJ2-2; D not certain. Per germline, CDR1 LNHDA and CDR2 SQIVND (reference sequence). The length of the CDR3 is 14 residues. Trimming removed 5 bases at V and 4 bases at J, with 11 bases between. CDR3 amino acids: CASSSFTGTGELFF. The CDR3 nucleotides read TGTGCCAGTAGTTCATTCACTGGCACCGGGGAGCTGTTTTTT.

This chain uses TRBV2 with TRBJ1-1, with 8 bases that match TRBD1. The germline V gene has CDR1 SNHLY and CDR2 FYNNEI. The CDR3 loop spans 13 amino acids. Trimming cost V 10 bases and J 1 base; bases outside gene matches: 5. In nucleotides, the CDR3 is TGTGCCACCGGACAGGGTTGGAACACTGAAGCTTTCTTT. Translated: CATGQGWNTEAFF.